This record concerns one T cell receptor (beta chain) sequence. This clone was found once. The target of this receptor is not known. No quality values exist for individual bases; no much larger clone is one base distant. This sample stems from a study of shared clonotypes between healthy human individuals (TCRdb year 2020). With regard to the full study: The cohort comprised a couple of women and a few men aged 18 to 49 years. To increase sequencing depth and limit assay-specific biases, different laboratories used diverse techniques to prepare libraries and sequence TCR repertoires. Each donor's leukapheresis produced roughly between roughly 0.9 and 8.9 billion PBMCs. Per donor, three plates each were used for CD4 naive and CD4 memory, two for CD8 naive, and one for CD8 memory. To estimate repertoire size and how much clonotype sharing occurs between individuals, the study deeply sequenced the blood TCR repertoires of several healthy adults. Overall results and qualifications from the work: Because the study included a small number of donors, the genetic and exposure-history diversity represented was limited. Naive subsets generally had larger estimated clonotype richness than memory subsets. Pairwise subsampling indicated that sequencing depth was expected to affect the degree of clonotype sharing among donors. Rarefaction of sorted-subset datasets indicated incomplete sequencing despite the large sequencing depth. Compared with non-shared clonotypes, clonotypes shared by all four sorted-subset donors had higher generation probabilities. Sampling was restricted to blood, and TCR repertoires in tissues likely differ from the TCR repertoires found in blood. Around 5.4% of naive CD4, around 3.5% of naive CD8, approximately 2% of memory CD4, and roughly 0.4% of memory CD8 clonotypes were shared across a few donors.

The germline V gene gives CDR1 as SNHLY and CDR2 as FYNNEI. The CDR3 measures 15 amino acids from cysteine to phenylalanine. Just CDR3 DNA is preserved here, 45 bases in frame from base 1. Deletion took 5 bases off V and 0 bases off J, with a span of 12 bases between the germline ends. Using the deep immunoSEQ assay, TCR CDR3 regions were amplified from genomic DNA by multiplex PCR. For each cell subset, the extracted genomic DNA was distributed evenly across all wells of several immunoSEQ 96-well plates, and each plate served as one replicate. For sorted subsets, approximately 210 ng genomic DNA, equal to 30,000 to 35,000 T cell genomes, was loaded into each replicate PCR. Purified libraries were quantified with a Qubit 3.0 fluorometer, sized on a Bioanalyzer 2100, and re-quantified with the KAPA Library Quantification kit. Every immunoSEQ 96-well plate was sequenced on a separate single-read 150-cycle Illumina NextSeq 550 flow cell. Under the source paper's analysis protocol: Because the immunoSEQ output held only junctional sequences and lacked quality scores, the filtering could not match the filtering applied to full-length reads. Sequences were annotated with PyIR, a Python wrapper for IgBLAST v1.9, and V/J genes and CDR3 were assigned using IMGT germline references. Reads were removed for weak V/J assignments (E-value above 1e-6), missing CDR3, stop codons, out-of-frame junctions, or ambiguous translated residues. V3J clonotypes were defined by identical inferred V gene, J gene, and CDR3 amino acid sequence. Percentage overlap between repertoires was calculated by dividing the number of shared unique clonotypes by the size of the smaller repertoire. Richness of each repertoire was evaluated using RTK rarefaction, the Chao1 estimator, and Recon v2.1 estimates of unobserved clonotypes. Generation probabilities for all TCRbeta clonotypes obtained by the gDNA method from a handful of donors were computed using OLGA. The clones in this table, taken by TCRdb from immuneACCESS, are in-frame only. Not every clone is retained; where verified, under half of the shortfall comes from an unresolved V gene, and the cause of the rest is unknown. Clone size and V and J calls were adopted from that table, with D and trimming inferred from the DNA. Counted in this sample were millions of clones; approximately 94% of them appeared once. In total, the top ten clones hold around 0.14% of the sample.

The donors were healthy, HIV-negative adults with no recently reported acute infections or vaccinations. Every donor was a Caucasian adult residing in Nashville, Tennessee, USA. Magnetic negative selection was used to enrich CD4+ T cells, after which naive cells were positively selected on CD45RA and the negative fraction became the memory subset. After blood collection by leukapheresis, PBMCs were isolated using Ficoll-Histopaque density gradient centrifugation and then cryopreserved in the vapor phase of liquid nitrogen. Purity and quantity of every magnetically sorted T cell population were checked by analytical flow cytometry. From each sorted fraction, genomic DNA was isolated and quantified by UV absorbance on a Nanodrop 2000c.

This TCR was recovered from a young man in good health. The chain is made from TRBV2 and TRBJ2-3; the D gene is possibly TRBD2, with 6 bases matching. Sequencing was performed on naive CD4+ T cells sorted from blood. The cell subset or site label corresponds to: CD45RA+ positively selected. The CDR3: CASSRGGVSTDTQYF. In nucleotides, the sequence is TGTGCCAGCAGTCGGGGAGGTGTTAGCACAGATACGCAGTATTTT.